The 8 T cell receptor beta chains listed next were all sequenced from one sample in a study of T cell repertoires in cytomegalovirus infection. Their antigen targets remain unknown. TCRdb re-analysed the reads in MiXCR, keeping a single row per CDR3 protein. The sample has roughly 280,000 distinct CDR3 sequences; roughly a fifth are singletons. Here the sequenced sample was cultured PBMCs, taken from culture after CMV antigen stimulation. These receptors were collected from a human donor in good health (CMV status not recorded). Some clones in this sample may be carry-over from other donors' samples.

The V and J genes are TRBV7-9 and TRBJ1-4; the match to TRBD1 covers 9 bases. The CDR3 is 15 residues long. From germline, CDR1 is SEHNR and CDR2 FQNEAQ (reference sequence). V was clipped by 4 bases and J by 4 bases; unmatched bases: 4. CDR3 region: CASSWLTGGNEKLFF. CDR3 bases: TGTGCCAGCAGCTGGTTGACAGGGGGTAATGAAAAACTGTTTTTT.

This clonotype was counted ten times or more. The CDR3: CASSVTSMAGELFF. As DNA, the CDR3 is TGTGCCAGTAGTGTTACTAGCATGGCCGGGGAGCTGTTTTTT. The chain links TRBV19 to TRBJ2-2; possible D gene TRBD2, 6 bases. CDR3 size: 14 residues. Germline values: CDR1 LNHDA, CDR2 SQIVND (reference sequence). V lost 5 bases, J lost 6 bases, and 13 bases lay in between.

This clonotype was found many times. The DNA of the CDR3 is TGTGCCAGCAGCAAGGGACTAGCGGTTCAAGAGACCCAGTACTTC. It yields the protein CASSKGLAVQETQYF. The J gene is TRBJ2-5, the V gene TRBV7-2; 11 bases map to TRBD2. The CDR3 totals 15 residues. The J segment lost 2 bases and the V segment lost 5 bases, leaving 4 bases of the junction unmatched. The germline V gene encodes CDR1 SGHTA and CDR2 FQGNSA.

This sequence joins TRBV4-3 and TRBJ2-1; 13 nucleotides line up with TRBD2. The V and J ends lost 0 bases and 0 bases, in that order; junction bases with no gene match: 2. The CDR3 length is 18 residues. Germline V lookup: CDR1 LGHNA, CDR2 YSLEER. The CDR3 bases are TGCGCCAGCAGCCAAGAACTAGCGGGAGGGACCTCCTACAATGAGCAGTTCTTC. Translating it yields CASSQELAGGTSYNEQFF.

This clonotype came up many times. The CDR3 sequence: CASSGEGLYTEAFF. In DNA form, the CDR3 reads TGTGCCAGCAGTGGAGAAGGCCTCTACACTGAAGCTTTCTTT. The V call is TRBV2, the J call TRBJ1-1; D is unresolved. CDR1 and CDR2 from the germline V gene are SNHLY and FYNNEI. V was shortened by 4 bases and J by 3 bases, with 12 bases between the two germline ends. The CDR3 totals 14 residues.

This clonotype showed up many times. The V gene is TRBV7-2, the J gene TRBJ1-5; 9 bases align to TRBD1. Germline V CDR1 and CDR2: SGHTA, FQGNSA. This CDR3 comprises 16 residues. V gave up 4 bases and J gave up 3 bases; unmatched junction bases: 7. Here the CDR3 reads CASSSRTGDSNQPQHF. The CDR3 DNA sequence: TGTGCCAGCAGCTCTCGGACAGGGGACTCCAATCAGCCCCAGCATTTT.

The table lists this clonotype with many counts. This chain connects TRBV7-2 to TRBJ2-3; 10 nucleotides match TRBD2. There are 15 residues in the CDR3. Per germline, CDR1 SGHTA and CDR2 FQGNSA. J lost 3 bases, V lost 3 bases, and 3 bases had no gene match. The chain's CDR3 is CASSLSGRETDTQYF. The CDR3 DNA is TGTGCCAGCAGCTTGAGCGGGAGGGAGACAGATACGCAGTATTTT.

This clonotype was counted between two and nine times. The chain is built from TRBV11-2 and TRBJ2-1; tentative D call: TRBD2 (6 bases). Germline V gives CDR1 SGHAT, CDR2 FQNNGV. V lost 5 bases to trimming and J lost 0 bases, with 20 bases between them. This CDR3 has 18 residues. CDR3 residues: CASSKTGLSVSSYNEQFF. The DNA for the CDR3 is TGTGCCAGCAGCAAAACGGGACTCAGCGTAAGCTCCTACAATGAGCAGTTCTTC.